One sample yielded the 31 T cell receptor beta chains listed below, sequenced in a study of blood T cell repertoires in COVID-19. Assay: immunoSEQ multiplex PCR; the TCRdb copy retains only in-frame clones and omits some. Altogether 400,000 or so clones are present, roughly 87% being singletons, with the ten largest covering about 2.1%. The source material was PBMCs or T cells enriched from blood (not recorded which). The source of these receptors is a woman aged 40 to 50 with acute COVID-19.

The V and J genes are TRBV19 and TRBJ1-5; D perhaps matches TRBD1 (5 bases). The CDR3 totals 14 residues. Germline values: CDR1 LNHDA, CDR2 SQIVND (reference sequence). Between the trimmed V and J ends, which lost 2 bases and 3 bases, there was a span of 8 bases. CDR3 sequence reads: CASSIFRANQPQHF. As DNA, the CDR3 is TGTGCCAGTAGTATATTCAGGGCCAATCAGCCCCAGCATTTT.

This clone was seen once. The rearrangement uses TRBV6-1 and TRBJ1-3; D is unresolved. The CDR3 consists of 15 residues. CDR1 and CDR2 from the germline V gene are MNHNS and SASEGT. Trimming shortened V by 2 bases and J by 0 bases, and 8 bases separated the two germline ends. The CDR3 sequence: CASSEIAGSGNTIYF. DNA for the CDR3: TGTGCCAGCAGTGAAATAGCCGGCTCTGGAAACACCATATATTTT.

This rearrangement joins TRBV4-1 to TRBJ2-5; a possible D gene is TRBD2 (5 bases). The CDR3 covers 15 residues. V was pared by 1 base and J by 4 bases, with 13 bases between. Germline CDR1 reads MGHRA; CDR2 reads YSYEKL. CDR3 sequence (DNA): TGCGCCAGCAGCCAAGTCTCCGGGGTATTAGAGACCCAGTACTTC. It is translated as CASSQVSGVLETQYF.

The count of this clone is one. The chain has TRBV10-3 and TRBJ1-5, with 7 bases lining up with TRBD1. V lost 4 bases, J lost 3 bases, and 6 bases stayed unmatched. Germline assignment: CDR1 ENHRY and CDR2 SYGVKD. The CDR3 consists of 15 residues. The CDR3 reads CAISVTGDFNQPQHF. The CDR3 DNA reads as TGTGCCATCAGTGTAACAGGGGACTTCAATCAGCCCCAGCATTTT.

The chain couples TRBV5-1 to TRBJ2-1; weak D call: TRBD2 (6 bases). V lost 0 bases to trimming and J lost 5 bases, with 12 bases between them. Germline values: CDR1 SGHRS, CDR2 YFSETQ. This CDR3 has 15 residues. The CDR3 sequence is CASSLGAGRNNEQFF. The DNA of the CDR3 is TGCGCCAGCAGCTTGGGTGCAGGGAGGAACAATGAGCAGTTCTTC.

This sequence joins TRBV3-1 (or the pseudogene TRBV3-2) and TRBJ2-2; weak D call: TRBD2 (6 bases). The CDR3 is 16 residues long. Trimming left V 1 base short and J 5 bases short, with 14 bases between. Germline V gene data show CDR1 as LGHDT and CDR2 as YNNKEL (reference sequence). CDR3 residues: CASSQGLTGVTGELFF. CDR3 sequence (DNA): TGTGCCAGCAGCCAAGGTCTGACGGGGGTGACCGGGGAGCTGTTTTTT.

CDR3 region: CAISPQGSGNTIYF. Written as DNA, the CDR3 is TGTGCCATCAGTCCTCAGGGATCTGGAAACACCATATATTTT. V gene TRBV10-3 combines with J gene TRBJ1-3, with a weak D call TRBD1 (5 bases). Trimming stripped 5 bases from V and 1 base from J, with 9 bases between. The CDR3 consists of 14 residues. Germline V gene lookup returns CDR1 ENHRY and CDR2 SYGVKD.

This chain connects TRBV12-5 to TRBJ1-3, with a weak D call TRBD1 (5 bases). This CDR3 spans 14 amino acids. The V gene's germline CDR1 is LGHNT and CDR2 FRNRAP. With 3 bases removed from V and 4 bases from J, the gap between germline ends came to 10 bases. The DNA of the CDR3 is TGTGCTAGTGGTTTAGGGGTTGTAGGAAACACCATATATTTT. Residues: CASGLGVVGNTIYF.

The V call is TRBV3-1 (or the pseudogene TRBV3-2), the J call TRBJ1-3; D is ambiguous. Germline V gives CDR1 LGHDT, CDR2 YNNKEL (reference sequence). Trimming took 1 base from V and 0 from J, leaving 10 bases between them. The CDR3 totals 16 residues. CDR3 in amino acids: CASSQVLHNSGNTIYF. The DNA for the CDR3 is TGTGCCAGCAGCCAAGTGCTCCACAACTCTGGAAACACCATATATTTT.

The CDR3 sequence: CASSQGGLSRETQYF. In DNA form, the CDR3 reads TGCGCCAGCAGCCAAGGGGGACTCAGTAGGGAGACCCAGTACTTC. The genes are TRBV4-1 and TRBJ2-5, with D possibly TRBD2 on 6 matching bases. This CDR3 is built from 15 residues. The germline V gene encodes CDR1 MGHRA and CDR2 YSYEKL. V was shortened by 1 base and J by 5 bases, with 14 bases between the two germline ends.

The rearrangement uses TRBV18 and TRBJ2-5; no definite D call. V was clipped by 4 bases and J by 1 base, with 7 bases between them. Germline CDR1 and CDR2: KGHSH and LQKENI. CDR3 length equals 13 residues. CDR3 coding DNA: TGTGCCAGCTCACGTGTCAGCCAAGAGACCCAGTACTTC. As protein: CASSRVSQETQYF.

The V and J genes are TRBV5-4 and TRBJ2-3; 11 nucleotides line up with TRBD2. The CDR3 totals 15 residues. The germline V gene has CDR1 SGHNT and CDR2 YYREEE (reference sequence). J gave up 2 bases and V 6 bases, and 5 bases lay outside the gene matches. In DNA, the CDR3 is TGTGCCAGCATCCCTAGCGGGGGGAACACAGATACGCAGTATTTT. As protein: CASIPSGGNTDTQYF.

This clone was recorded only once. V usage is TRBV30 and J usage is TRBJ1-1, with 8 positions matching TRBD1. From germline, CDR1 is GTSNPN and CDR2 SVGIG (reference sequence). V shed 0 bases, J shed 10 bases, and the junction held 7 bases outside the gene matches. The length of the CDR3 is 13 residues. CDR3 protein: CAWSVQQGVVAFF. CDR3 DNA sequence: TGTGCCTGGAGTGTGCAACAGGGGGTCGTAGCTTTCTTT. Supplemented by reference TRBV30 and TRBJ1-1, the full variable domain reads SQTIHQWPATLVQPVGSPLSLECTVEGTSNPNLYWYRQAAGRGLQLLFYSVGIGQISSEVPQNLSASRPQDRQFILSSKKLLLSDSGFYLCAWSVQQGVVAFFGQGTRLTVV.

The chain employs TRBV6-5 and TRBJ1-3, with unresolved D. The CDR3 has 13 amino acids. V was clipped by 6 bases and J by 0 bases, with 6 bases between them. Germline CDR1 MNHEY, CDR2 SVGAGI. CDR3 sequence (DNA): TGTGCCAGCAGGCAGATCTCTGGAAACACCATATATTTT. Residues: CASRQISGNTIYF.

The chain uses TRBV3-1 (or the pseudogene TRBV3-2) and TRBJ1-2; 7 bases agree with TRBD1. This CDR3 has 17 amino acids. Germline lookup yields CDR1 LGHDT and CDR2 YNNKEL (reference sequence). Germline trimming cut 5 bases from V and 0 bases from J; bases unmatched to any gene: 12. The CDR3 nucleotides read TGTGCCAGCAGCAGCTTAAGCGGACAGGAAACTAACTATGGCTACACCTTC. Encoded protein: CASSSLSGQETNYGYTF.

The CDR3 loop reads CASSRRDSGNTIYF. The CDR3 region has the DNA TGTGCCAGCAGCCGACGGGACTCTGGAAACACCATATATTTT. The chain couples TRBV3-1 (or the pseudogene TRBV3-2) to TRBJ1-3; D is unresolved. CDR3 length equals 14 residues. From germline, CDR1 is LGHDT and CDR2 YNNKEL (reference sequence). V was shortened by 4 bases and J by 0 bases, with 7 bases between the two germline ends.

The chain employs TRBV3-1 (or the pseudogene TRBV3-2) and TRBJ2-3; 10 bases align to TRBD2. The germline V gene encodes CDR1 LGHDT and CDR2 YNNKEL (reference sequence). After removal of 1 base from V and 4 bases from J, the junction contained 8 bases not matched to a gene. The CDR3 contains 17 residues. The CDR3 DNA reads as TGTGCCAGCAGCCAAGGAATAGCGGGGGGCCTGTCAGATACGCAGTATTTT. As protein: CASSQGIAGGLSDTQYF.

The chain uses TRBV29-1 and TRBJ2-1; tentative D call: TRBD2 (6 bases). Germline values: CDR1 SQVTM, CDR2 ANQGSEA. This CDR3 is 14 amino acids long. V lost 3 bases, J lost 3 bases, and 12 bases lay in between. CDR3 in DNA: TGCAGCGTTGATATGGGACTCGGCTACAATGAGCAGTTCTTC. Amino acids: CSVDMGLGYNEQFF.

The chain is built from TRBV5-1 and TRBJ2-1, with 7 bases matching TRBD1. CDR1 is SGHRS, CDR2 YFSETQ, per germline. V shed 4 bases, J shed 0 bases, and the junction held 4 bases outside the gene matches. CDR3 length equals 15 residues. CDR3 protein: CASSAGTVSYNEQFF. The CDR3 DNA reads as TGCGCCAGCAGCGCCGGGACAGTCTCCTACAATGAGCAGTTCTTC. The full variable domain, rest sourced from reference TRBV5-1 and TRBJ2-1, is KAGVTQTPRYLIKTRGQQVTLSCSPISGHRSVSWYQQTPGQGLQFLFEYFSETQRNKGNFPGRFSGRQFSNSRSEMNVSTLELGDSALYLCASSAGTVSYNEQFFGPGTRLTVL.

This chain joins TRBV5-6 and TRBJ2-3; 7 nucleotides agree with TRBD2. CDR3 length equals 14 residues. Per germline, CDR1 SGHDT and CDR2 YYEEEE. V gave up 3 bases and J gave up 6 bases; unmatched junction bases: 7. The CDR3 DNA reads TGTGCCAGCAGCTCGACTAGCTGGTGGGATACGCAGTATTTT. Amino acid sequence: CASSSTSWWDTQYF.

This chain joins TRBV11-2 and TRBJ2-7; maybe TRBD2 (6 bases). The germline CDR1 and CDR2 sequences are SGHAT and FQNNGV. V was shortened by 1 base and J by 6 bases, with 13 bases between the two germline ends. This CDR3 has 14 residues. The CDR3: CASSLAGTLSEQYF. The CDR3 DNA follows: TGTGCCAGCAGCTTAGCGGGGACTCTATCCGAGCAGTACTTC.

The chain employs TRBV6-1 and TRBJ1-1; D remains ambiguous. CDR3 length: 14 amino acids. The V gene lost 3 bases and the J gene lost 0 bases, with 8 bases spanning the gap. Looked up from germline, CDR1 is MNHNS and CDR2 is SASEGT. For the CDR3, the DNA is TGTGCCAGCAGTGAGGAGAGTCTGAACACTGAAGCTTTCTTT. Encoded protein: CASSEESLNTEAFF.

The CDR3 reads CASSQSQNQPQHF. Here the CDR3 DNA reads TGCGCCAGCAGCCAATCCCAAAATCAGCCCCAGCATTTT. The J gene is TRBJ1-5, the V gene TRBV4-1; D gene uncertain. Germline V gene data show CDR1 as MGHRA and CDR2 as YSYEKL. The CDR3 totals 13 residues. V was shortened by 2 bases and J by 4 bases, with 6 bases between the two germline ends.

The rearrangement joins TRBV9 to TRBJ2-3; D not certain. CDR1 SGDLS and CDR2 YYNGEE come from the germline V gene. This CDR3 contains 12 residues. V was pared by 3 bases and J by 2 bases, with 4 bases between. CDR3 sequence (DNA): TGTGCCAGCAGCGACTACACAGATACGCAGTATTTT. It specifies CASSDYTDTQYF.

CDR3 coding DNA: TGTGCCAGCAGCTTAGGCAGGGAAGGCTACACCTTC. As protein: CASSLGREGYTF. This chain joins TRBV11-2 and TRBJ1-2; weak D call: TRBD1 (5 bases). Trimming left V 1 base short and J 8 bases short, with 8 bases between. The CDR3 is 12 amino acids. The germline V gene has CDR1 SGHAT and CDR2 FQNNGV.

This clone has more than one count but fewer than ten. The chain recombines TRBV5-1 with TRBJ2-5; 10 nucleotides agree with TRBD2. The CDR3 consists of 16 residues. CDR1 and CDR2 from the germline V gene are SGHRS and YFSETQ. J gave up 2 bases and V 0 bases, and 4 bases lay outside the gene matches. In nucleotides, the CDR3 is TGCGCCAGCAGCTTGGCCTTAGCGGGGGGACAAGAGACCCAGTACTTC. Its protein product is CASSLALAGGQETQYF.

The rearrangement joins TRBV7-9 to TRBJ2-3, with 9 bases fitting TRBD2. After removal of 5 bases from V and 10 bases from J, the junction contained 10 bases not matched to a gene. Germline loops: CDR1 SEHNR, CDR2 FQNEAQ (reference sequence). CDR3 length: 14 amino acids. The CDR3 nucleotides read TGTGCCAGCAGCCGACTAGCGGATTTGTCGGCGCAGTATTTT. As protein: CASSRLADLSAQYF.

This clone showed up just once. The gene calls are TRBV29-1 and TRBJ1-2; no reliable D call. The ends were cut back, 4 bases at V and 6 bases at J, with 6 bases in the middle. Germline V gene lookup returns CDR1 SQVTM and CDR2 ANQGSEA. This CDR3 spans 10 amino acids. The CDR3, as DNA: TGCAGCGTTGCTGGCCATGGCTACACCTTC. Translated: CSVAGHGYTF.

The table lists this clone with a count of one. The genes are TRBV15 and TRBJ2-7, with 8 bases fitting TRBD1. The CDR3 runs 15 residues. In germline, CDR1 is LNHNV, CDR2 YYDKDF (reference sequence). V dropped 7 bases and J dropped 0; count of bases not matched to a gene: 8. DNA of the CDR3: TGTGCCACCACCTCGAGGACAGGGAGCTCCTACGAGCAGTACTTC. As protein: CATTSRTGSSYEQYF. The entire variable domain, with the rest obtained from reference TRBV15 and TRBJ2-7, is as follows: DAMVIQNPRYQVTQFGKPVTLSCSQTLNHNVMYWYQQKSSQAPKLLFHYYDKDFNNEADTPDNFQSRRPNTSFCFLDIRSPGLGDTAMYLCATTSRTGSSYEQYFGPGTRLTVT.

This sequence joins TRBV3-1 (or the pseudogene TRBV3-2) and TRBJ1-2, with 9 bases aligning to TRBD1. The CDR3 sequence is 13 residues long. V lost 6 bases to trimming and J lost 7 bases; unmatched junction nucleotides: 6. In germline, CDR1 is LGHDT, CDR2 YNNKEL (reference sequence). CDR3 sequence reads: CASRLDRGSGYTF. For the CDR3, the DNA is TGTGCCAGCAGACTTGACAGGGGGAGTGGCTACACCTTC.

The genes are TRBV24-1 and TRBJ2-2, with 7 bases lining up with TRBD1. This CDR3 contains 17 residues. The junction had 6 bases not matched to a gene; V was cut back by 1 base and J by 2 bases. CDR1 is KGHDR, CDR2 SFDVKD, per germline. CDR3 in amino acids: CATSDFLRDSNTGELFF. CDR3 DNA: TGTGCCACCAGTGATTTCCTCCGGGACAGCAACACCGGGGAGCTGTTTTTT.